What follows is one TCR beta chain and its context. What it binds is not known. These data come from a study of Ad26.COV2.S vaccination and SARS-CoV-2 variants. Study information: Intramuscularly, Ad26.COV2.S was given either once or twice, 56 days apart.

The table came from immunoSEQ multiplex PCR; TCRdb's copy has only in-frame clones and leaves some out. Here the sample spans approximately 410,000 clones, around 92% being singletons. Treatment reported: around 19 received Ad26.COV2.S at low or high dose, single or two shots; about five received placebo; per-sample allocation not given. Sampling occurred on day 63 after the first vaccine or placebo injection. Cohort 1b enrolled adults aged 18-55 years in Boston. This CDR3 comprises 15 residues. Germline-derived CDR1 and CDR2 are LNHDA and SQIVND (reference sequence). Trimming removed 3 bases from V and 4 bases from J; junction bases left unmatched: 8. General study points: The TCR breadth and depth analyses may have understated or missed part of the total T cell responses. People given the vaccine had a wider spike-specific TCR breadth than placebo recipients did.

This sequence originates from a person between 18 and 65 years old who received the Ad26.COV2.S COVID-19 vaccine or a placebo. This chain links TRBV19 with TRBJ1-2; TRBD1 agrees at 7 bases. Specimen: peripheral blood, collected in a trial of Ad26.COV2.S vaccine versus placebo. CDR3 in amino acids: CASSMMMDRFYGYTF. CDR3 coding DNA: TGTGCCAGTAGTATGATGATGGACAGGTTCTATGGCTACACCTTC. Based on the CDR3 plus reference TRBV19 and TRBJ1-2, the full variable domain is DGGITQSPKYLFRKEGQNVTLSCEQNLNHDAMYWYRQDPGQGLRLIYYSQIVNDFQKGDIAEGYSVSREKKESFPLTVTSAQKNPTAFYLCASSMMMDRFYGYTFGSGTRLTVV.